The 28 T cell receptor beta chains below come from one sample, sequenced in a study of response to subunit inactivated influenza vaccine. MiXCR was run by TCRdb on the RT-PCR reads, yielding one entry per CDR3 protein. The table includes about 830,000 distinct CDR3 sequences, less than 20% detected once. The input for sequencing was PBMCs from blood, taken 5 days after vaccination. All receptors come from a man aged 45-65 years who received an inactivated influenza vaccine.

This clonotype was picked up a small number of times. The CDR3 sequence is CSARSTSTGGVNEKLFF. CDR3 nucleotide sequence: TGCAGTGCTAGATCGACGAGTACGGGGGGTGTTAATGAAAAACTGTTTTTT. The rearrangement joins TRBV20-1 to TRBJ1-4, with D maybe TRBD1 (5 bases). The CDR3 is made up of 17 amino acids. Trimming pared 2 bases from V and 4 bases from J, leaving 20 bases between. Germline CDR1 DFQATT, CDR2 SNEGSKA (reference sequence).

This clonotype has a handful of counts. The rearrangement uses TRBV21-1 and TRBJ1-6; the table's TRBD1 call for D was not verified on the DNA. TRBV21-1 counts as a pseudogene. This CDR3 is 18 amino acids long. CDR3 in amino acids: CASSKDVGTGDHNSPLHF. As DNA, the CDR3 is TGTGCCAGCAGCAAAGATGTAGGGACAGGGGACCATAATTCACCCCTCCACTTT.

This chain links TRBV12-3 or TRBV12-4 with TRBJ2-1, with TRBD2 matching 9 bases. The CDR3 has 15 amino acids. The V segment lost 4 bases and the J segment 5 bases; nucleotides outside the gene matches: 6. CDR3 sequence: CASSSPTSGNNEQFF. CDR3 DNA sequence: TGTGCCAGCAGTTCCCCGACTAGCGGCAACAATGAGCAGTTCTTC.

The CDR3 loop is CSARDPGMGDEQYF. CDR3 DNA: TGCAGTGCTAGAGATCCAGGTATGGGGGACGAGCAGTACTTC. The genes are TRBV20-1 and TRBJ2-7, with D possibly called TRBD1 or TRBD2 (5 bases each). Deletions cut 0 bases from V and 5 bases from J, with 14 bases between. Germline V CDR1 and CDR2: DFQATT, SNEGSKA (reference sequence). The CDR3 extends over 14 amino acids.

This clonotype was seen more than once but under ten times. This chain links TRBV2 with TRBJ1-4, with D unresolved. V lost 8 bases, J lost 8 bases, and 9 bases lay in between. Germline assignment: CDR1 SNHLY and CDR2 FYNNEI. The CDR3 totals 11 residues. The CDR3 region has the DNA TGTGCCAGCTGGCTGCCCGAAAAACTGTTTTTT. The encoded protein is CASWLPEKLFF.

J is TRBJ1-5 and V is TRBV6-2 or TRBV6-3; TRBD1 matches at 11 bases. Trimming cost V 8 bases and J 6 bases; bases outside gene matches: 3. The CDR3 runs to 13 residues. CDR1 and CDR2 (germline): MNHEY, SVGEGT. CDR3 residues: CASRDRGGQPQHF. The CDR3 DNA reads TGTGCCAGCCGGGACAGGGGGGGTCAGCCCCAGCATTTT.

This clonotype was found a few times. This chain joins TRBV4-2 and TRBJ2-7; possibly TRBD2 for D (5 bases). The V end was cut by 0 bases, the J end by 6 bases, with 12 bases between. CDR3 size: 14 residues. Germline V gives CDR1 LGHNA, CDR2 YNFKEQ. CDR3 sequence: CASSQDSSFAEQYF. CDR3 DNA sequence: TGTGCCAGCAGCCAAGATTCTAGCTTCGCCGAGCAGTACTTC.

J is TRBJ1-6 and V is TRBV6-1; no clear D gene. V shed 6 bases and J shed 5 bases, with 17 bases lying between them. The V gene's germline CDR1 is MNHNS and CDR2 SASEGT. CDR3 length equals 16 residues. In nucleotides, the CDR3 is TGTGCCAGCAGGAGGTACAGCTGGAGAGATAATTCACCCCTCCACTTT. Encoded protein: CASRRYSWRDNSPLHF.

To note about this clonotype: One end of the junction is discordant with germline, which a read error may explain. The chain links TRBV27 to TRBJ1-4; D unresolved. Germline CDR1 and CDR2: MNHEY and SMNVEV (reference sequence). The CDR3 spans 10 residues. CDR3 sequence: CAGRDEKLFF. CDR3 nucleotide sequence: TGTGCCGGCAGAGATGAAAAACTGTTTTTT.

This clonotype was detected a few times. The chain has TRBV7-2 and TRBJ1-5, with a tentative D call TRBD1 (5 bases). The V gene lost 1 base and the J gene lost 2 bases, with 12 bases spanning the gap. The germline V gene has CDR1 SGHTA and CDR2 FQGNSA. CDR3 size: 16 residues. The DNA of the CDR3 is TGTGCCAGCAGCTTAGGGGGGGGGAGAGGCAATCAGCCCCAGCATTTT. As protein: CASSLGGGRGNQPQHF. Drawing the rest from reference TRBV7-2 and TRBJ1-5, the complete variable domain is GAGVSQSPSNKVTEKGKDVELRCDPISGHTALYWYRQSLGQGLEFLIYFQGNSAPDKSGLPSDRFSAERTGGSVSTLTIQRTQQEDSAVYLCASSLGGGRGNQPQHFGDGTRLSIL.

This clonotype occurred many times. The genes are TRBV20-1 and TRBJ2-3; no reliable D call. CDR3 length equals 12 residues. Trimming removed 3 bases at V and 3 bases at J, with 7 bases between. Looked up from germline, CDR1 is DFQATT and CDR2 is SNEGSKA (reference sequence). DNA for the CDR3: TGCAGTGCTAGGGGGATGACAGATACGCAGTATTTT. Amino acid sequence: CSARGMTDTQYF.

The rearrangement links TRBV27 to TRBJ2-1; 8 bases are a match to TRBD2. Looked up from germline, CDR1 is MNHEY and CDR2 is SMNVEV (reference sequence). With V trimmed by 3 bases and J by 4 bases, 5 bases remained unmatched. The CDR3 loop spans 15 amino acids. In nucleotides, the CDR3 is TGTGCCAGCAGTTTTGTCAGCGGGGGTTACAATGAGCAGTTCTTC. This gives the protein CASSFVSGGYNEQFF.

V gene TRBV20-1 combines with J gene TRBJ2-7, with TRBD1 matching over 7 bases. Germline V CDR1 and CDR2: DFQATT, SNEGSKA (reference sequence). Trimming at V came to 3 bases and at J to 7 bases, leaving 9 bases not matched to a gene. The CDR3 contains 13 residues. The CDR3 region is CSASVSGQTEQYF. The CDR3 nucleotides are TGCAGTGCTAGCGTCTCGGGACAGACAGAGCAGTACTTC.

This clonotype was counted ten times or more. The J gene is TRBJ1-5, the V gene TRBV20-1; D is possibly TRBD1 (5 bases). The CDR3 spans 12 residues. The germline V gene has CDR1 DFQATT and CDR2 SNEGSKA (reference sequence). Trimming took off 5 bases at V and 1 base at J, with 6 bases between the two ends. The CDR3: CSAWDSNQPQHF. CDR3 nucleotides: TGCAGTGCTTGGGACAGCAATCAGCCCCAGCATTTT.

This clonotype was seen more than once but under ten times. This chain joins TRBV9 and TRBJ1-6; unclear D gene. The CDR3 covers 15 residues. In germline, CDR1 is SGDLS, CDR2 YYNGEE. Trimming left V 0 bases short and J 7 bases short, with 11 bases between. CDR3 loop: CASSVDGRPNSPLHF. Here the CDR3 DNA reads TGTGCCAGCAGCGTAGATGGACGGCCAAATTCACCCCTCCACTTT. The variable domain in full, completed from reference TRBV9 and TRBJ1-6, reads DSGVTQTPKHLITATGQRVTLRCSPRSGDLSVYWYQQSLDQGLQFLIQYYNGEERAKGNILERFSAQQFPDLHSELNLSSLELGDSALYFCASSVDGRPNSPLHFGNGTRLTVT.

This clonotype appeared a few times. The chain couples TRBV20-1 to TRBJ1-1; D possibly corresponds to TRBD1 (5 bases). Per germline, CDR1 DFQATT and CDR2 SNEGSKA (reference sequence). The CDR3 length is 11 residues. With 7 bases removed from V and 5 bases from J, the gap between germline ends came to 11 bases. The CDR3 DNA is TGCAGTGTCAGGGAACATACTGAAGCTTTCTTT. Amino acids: CSVREHTEAFF.

This clonotype came up a few times. This chain uses TRBV4-3 with TRBJ2-1, with D possibly TRBD2 on 7 matching bases. CDR3 size: 14 residues. CDR1 is LGHNA, CDR2 YSLEER, per germline. Trimming removed 1 base from V and 9 bases from J, with 13 bases in between. This CDR3 is CASSQVRGAGEQFF. The CDR3 DNA sequence: TGCGCCAGCAGCCAAGTACGGGGGGCGGGTGAGCAGTTCTTC.

This clonotype appeared a single time. This chain links TRBV7-2 with TRBJ2-7, with TRBD1 matching over 9 bases. Per germline, CDR1 SGHTA and CDR2 FQGNSA. Germline trimming cut 6 bases from V and 1 base from J; bases unmatched to any gene: 7. The CDR3 has 15 amino acids. This chain's CDR3 is CASRATGGSSYEQYF. Here the CDR3 DNA reads TGTGCCAGCAGGGCGACAGGGGGTTCGTCCTACGAGCAGTACTTC.

The chain has TRBV2 and TRBJ1-1, with D perhaps matching TRBD1 (5 bases). The CDR3 sequence is 14 residues long. The V end was cut by 4 bases, the J end by 4 bases, with 13 bases between. Germline CDR1 is SNHLY and CDR2 is FYNNEI. CDR3 in DNA: TGTGCCAGCAGTGCGTCGGGGGAAGGCACTGAAGCTTTCTTT. It specifies CASSASGEGTEAFF.

This clonotype has only a few counts. J is TRBJ1-1 and V is TRBV20-1; no firm D call. Germline V gene sequence: CDR1 DFQATT, CDR2 SNEGSKA (reference sequence). The CDR3 has 13 residues. The germline V and J ends were trimmed by 0 bases and 4 bases, with 9 bases remaining between them. The CDR3 here is CSARDLISTEAFF. The CDR3 coding sequence is TGCAGTGCTAGAGACCTAATAAGCACTGAAGCTTTCTTT.

This clonotype was counted a few times. The rearrangement uses TRBV20-1 and TRBJ1-1; D remains unclear. The CDR3 runs to 13 residues. The germline V and J ends were trimmed by 0 bases and 1 base, with 6 bases remaining between them. Looked up from germline, CDR1 is DFQATT and CDR2 is SNEGSKA (reference sequence). In nucleotides, the CDR3 is TGCAGTGCTAGAGATGCAGCGAACACTGAAGCTTTCTTT. This encodes CSARDAANTEAFF.

This sequence joins TRBV2 and TRBJ1-2; D is possibly TRBD1 (6 bases). From germline, CDR1 is SNHLY and CDR2 FYNNEI. Between the trimmed V and J ends, which lost 4 bases and 3 bases, there was a span of 18 bases. There are 16 residues in the CDR3. In nucleotides, the CDR3 is TGTGCCAGCAGTGCCCTATCACCAGGGGTTTACTATGGCTACACCTTC. Translation gives CASSALSPGVYYGYTF.

This clonotype came up a few times. The chain joins TRBV20-1 to TRBJ2-5, with D perhaps TRBD2 (6 bases). CDR1 DFQATT and CDR2 SNEGSKA come from the germline V gene (reference sequence). V was trimmed by 0 bases and J by 7 bases, leaving 15 bases between them. CDR3 length: 14 residues. The CDR3, as DNA: TGCAGTGCTAGAGATCGTCAACTAGCAGGGACCCAGTACTTC. This translates into CSARDRQLAGTQYF.

This clonotype was observed a handful of times. The chain recombines TRBV11-2 with TRBJ2-1, with TRBD2 identical over 10 bases. CDR3 length equals 17 residues. The junction had 6 bases not matched to a gene; V was cut back by 0 bases and J by 4 bases. Germline-derived CDR1 and CDR2 are SGHAT and FQNNGV. CDR3 sequence reads: CASSLDLAGGTYNEQFF. The CDR3 coding sequence is TGTGCCAGCAGCTTAGATTTAGCGGGAGGTACTTACAATGAGCAGTTCTTC.

In its sample, this clonotype was seen a few times. The chain has TRBV6-5 and TRBJ2-1; 12 bases fit TRBD2. The germline V gene encodes CDR1 MNHEY and CDR2 SVGAGI. V lost 4 bases and J lost 5; bases outside the gene matches: 3. The CDR3 sequence is 15 residues long. The CDR3 coding sequence is TGTGCCAGCAGTTCCCGGACTAGCGGGAACAATGAGCAGTTCTTC. This encodes CASSSRTSGNNEQFF.

The J gene is TRBJ2-3, the V gene TRBV30; 14 positions agree with TRBD2. The CDR3 spans 15 residues. V shed 3 bases and J 8 bases; nucleotides not matched to a gene: 7. CDR1 and CDR2 (germline): GTSNPN, SVGIG (reference sequence). The CDR3 reads CAWSLGTSGRPTQYF. The DNA of the CDR3 is TGTGCCTGGAGCCTCGGGACTAGCGGGAGACCTACGCAGTATTTT.

This sequence joins TRBV12-3 or TRBV12-4 and TRBJ2-3; no firm D call. Between the trimmed V and J ends, which lost 5 bases and 8 bases, there was a span of 20 bases. This CDR3 region has 15 residues. CDR3 bases: TGTGCCAGCAGTACTGGTCGCCGGATTCGCGGTACGCAGTATTTT. Translation: CASSTGRRIRGTQYF.

The chain has TRBV24-1 and TRBJ2-5; D is possibly TRBD2 (5 bases). Germline V CDR1 and CDR2: KGHDR, SFDVKD. CDR3 size: 14 residues. V dropped 1 base and J dropped 5 bases, with 10 bases sitting between them. The CDR3 sequence: CATSDFPSSETQYF. CDR3 DNA: TGTGCCACCAGTGATTTCCCTAGCTCGGAGACCCAGTACTTC.